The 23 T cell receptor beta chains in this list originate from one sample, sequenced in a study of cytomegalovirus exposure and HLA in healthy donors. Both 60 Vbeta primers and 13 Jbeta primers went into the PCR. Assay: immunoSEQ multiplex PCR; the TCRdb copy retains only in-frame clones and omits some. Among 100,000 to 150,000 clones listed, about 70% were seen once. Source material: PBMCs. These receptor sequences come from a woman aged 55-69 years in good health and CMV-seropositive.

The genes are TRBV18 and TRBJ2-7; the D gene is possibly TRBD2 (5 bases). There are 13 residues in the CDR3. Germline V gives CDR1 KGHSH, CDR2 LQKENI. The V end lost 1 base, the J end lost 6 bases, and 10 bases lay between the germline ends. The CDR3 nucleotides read TGTGCCAGCTCACCACAGCAGGACTCCGAGCAGTACTTC. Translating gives CASSPQQDSEQYF.

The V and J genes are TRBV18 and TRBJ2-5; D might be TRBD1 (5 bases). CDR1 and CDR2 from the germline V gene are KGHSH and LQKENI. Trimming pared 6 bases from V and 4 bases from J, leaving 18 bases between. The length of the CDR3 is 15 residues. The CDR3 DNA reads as TGTGCCAGCTCGCTCGCCATCAGGGTGGGAGAGACCCAGTACTTC. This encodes CASSLAIRVGETQYF.

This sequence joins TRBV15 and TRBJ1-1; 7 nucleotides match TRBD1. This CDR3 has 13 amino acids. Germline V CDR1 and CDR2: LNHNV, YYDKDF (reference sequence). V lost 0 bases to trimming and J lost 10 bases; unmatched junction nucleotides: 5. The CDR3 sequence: CATSREGGILAFF. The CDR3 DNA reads TGTGCCACCAGCAGAGAAGGGGGCATTCTAGCTTTCTTT.

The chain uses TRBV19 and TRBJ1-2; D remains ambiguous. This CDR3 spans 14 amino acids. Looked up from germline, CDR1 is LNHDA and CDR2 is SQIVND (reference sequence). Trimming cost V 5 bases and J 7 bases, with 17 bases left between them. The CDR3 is CASSPGKGFGGYTF. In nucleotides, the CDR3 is TGTGCCAGTAGTCCCGGGAAGGGATTTGGTGGCTACACCTTC.

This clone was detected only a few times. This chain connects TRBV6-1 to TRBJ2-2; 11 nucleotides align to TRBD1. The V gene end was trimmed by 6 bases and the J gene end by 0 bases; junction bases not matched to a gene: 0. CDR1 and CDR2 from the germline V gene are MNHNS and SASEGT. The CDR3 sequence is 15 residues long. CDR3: CASRGQGANTGELFF. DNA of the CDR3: TGTGCCAGCAGGGGACAGGGGGCGAACACCGGGGAGCTGTTTTTT.

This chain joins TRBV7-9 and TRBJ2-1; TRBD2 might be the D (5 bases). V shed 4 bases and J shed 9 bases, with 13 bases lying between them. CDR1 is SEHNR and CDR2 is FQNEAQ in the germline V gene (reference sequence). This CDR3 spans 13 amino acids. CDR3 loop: CASSSSLVSEQFF. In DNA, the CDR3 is TGTGCCAGCAGCTCCTCACTAGTCTCTGAGCAGTTCTTC.

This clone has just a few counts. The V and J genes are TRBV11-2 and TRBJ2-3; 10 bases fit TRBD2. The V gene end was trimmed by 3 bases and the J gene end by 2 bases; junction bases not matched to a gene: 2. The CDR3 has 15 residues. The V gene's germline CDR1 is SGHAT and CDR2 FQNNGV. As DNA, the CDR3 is TGTGCCAGCAGCTTTAGCGGGGGGTCCACAGATACGCAGTATTTT. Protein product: CASSFSGGSTDTQYF.

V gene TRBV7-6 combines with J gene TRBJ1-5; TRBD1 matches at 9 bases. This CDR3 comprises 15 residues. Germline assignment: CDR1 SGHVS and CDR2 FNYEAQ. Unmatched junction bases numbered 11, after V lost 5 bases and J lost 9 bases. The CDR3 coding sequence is TGTGCCAGCAGCCCGGGACAGGGCCGCTCCGGGCCCCAGCATTTT. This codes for CASSPGQGRSGPQHF.

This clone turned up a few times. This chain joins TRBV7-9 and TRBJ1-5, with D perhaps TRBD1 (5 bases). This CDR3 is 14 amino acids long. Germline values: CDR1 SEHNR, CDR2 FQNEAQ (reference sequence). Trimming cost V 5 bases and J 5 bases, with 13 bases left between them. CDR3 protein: CASSQSGIHQPQHF. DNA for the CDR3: TGTGCCAGCAGCCAATCAGGGATCCATCAGCCCCAGCATTTT.

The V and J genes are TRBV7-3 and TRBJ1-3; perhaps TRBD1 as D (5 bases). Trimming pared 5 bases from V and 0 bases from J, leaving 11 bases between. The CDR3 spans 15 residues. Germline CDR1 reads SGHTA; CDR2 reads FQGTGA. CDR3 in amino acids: CASSPTVTSGNTIYF. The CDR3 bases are TGTGCCAGCAGCCCGACAGTGACCTCTGGAAACACCATATATTTT. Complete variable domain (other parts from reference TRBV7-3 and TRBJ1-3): GAGVSQTPSNKVTEKGKYVELRCDPISGHTALYWYRQSLGQGPEFLIYFQGTGAADDSGLPNDRFFAVRPEGSVSTLKIQRTERGDSAVYLCASSPTVTSGNTIYFGEGSWLTVV.

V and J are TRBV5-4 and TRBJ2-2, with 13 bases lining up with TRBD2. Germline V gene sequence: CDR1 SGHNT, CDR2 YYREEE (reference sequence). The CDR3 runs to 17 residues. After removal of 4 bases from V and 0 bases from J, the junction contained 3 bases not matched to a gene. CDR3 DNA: TGTGCCAGCAGCACCGGACTAGCGGGGGCGAACACCGGGGAGCTGTTTTTT. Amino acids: CASSTGLAGANTGELFF.

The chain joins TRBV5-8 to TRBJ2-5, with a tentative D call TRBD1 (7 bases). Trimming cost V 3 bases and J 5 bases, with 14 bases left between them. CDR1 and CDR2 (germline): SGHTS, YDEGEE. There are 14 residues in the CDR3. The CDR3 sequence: CASSSQGGWETQYF. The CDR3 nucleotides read TGTGCCAGCAGCTCGCAGGGGGGTTGGGAGACCCAGTACTTC.

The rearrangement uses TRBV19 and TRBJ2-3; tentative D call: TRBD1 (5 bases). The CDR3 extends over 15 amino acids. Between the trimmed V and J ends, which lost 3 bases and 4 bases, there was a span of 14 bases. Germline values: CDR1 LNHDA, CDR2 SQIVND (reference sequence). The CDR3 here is CASSIGSQGPDTQYF. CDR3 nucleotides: TGTGCCAGTAGTATTGGGTCCCAGGGCCCAGATACGCAGTATTTT.

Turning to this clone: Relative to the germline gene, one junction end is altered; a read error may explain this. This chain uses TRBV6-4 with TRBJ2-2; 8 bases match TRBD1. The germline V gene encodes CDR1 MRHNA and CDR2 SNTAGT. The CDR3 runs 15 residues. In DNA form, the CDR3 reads TGTGCCAGCAGTGAAGGGACAGGTGGTACCGGGGGGCTGTTTTTT. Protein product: CASSEGTGGTGGLFF.

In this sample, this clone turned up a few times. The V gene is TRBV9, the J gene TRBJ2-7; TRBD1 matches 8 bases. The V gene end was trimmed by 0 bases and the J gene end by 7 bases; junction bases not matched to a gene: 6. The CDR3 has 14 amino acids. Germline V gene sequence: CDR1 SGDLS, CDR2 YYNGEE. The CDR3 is CASSVDGRGLEQYF. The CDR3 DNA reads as TGTGCCAGCAGCGTAGACGGCAGGGGGCTAGAGCAGTACTTC.

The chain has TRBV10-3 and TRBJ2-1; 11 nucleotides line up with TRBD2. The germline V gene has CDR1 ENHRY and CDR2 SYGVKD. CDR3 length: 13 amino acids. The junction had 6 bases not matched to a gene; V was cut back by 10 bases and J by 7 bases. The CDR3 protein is CATALAGGNEQFF. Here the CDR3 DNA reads TGTGCCACCGCTCTAGCGGGGGGAAATGAGCAGTTCTTC.

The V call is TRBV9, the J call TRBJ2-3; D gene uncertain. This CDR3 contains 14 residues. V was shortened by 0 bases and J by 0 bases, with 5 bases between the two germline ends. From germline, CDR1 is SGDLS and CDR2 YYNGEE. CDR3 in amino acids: CASSVAGSTDTQYF. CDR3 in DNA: TGTGCCAGCAGCGTAGCAGGTAGCACAGATACGCAGTATTTT.

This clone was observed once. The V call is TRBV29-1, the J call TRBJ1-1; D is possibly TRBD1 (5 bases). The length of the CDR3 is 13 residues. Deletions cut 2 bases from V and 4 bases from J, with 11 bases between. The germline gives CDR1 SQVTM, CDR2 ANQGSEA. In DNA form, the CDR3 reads TGCAGCGTTGAAAGGGGTTCGGGCACTGAAGCTTTCTTT. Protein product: CSVERGSGTEAFF.

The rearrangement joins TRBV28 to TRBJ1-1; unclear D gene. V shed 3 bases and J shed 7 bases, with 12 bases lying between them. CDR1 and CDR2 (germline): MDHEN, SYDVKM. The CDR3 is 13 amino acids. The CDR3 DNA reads TGTGCCAGCAGTTTGCTACAGCCCCTTGAAGCTTTCTTT. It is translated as CASSLLQPLEAFF.

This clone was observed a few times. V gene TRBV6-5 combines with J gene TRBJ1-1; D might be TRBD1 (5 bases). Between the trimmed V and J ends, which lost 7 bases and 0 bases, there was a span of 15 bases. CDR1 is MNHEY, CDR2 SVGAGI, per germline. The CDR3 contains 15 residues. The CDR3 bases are TGTGCCAGCATAGGCTCCCCAGGGCTGAACACTGAAGCTTTCTTT. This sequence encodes CASIGSPGLNTEAFF.

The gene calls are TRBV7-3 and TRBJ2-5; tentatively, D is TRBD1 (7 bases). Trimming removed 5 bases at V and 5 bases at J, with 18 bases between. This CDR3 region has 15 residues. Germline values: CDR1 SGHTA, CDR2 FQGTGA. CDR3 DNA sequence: TGTGCCAGCAGCCCCGGGGCGGCAGGGGGGGAGACCCAGTACTTC. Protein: CASSPGAAGGETQYF.

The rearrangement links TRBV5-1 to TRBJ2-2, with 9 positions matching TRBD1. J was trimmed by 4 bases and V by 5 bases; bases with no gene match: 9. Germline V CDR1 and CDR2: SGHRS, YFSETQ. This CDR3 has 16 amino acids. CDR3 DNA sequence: TGCGCCAGCAGTCTGGGACAGGGAAGAGGCACCGGGGAGCTGTTTTTT. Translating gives CASSLGQGRGTGELFF. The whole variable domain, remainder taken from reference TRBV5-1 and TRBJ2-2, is KAGVTQTPRYLIKTRGQQVTLSCSPISGHRSVSWYQQTPGQGLQFLFEYFSETQRNKGNFPGRFSGRQFSNSRSEMNVSTLELGDSALYLCASSLGQGRGTGELFFGEGSRLTVL.

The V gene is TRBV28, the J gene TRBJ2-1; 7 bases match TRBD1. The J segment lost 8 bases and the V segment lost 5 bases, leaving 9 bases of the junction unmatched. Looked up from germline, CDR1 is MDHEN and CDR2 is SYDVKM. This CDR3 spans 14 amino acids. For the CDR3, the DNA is TGTGCCAGCAGTCCGCCGGGACAGCGAGATGAGCAGTTCTTC. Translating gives CASSPPGQRDEQFF.